This TCR beta chain emerged from a study of T cells in Graves' hyperthyroidism and ophthalmopathy. Turning to the study itself: Prior to any treatment, at the point of initial diagnosis, peripheral blood was collected.

The CDR3 totals 16 residues. Germline V CDR1 and CDR2: SGHTA, FQGNSA. Trimming took off 6 bases at V and 0 bases at J, with 14 bases between the two ends. This clonotype was observed a few times. It was RNA transcripts that yielded the amplified TCR beta CDR3 regions. When the TCR CDR3 underwent first-round RT-PCR, the HTBI primer set was used. TCRdb reprocessed the multiplex PCR reads via MiXCR and lists one record per CDR3 protein. The table records about 360,000 distinct CDR3 sequences, less than 15% of them present only once. Material for sequencing was blood. The receptor was derived from a woman between 18 and 30 years old with Graves' hyperthyroidism. The chain has TRBV7-2 and TRBJ2-2, with D possibly TRBD1 on 6 matching bases. CDR3 bases: TGTGCCAGCAGACCCCCGGGGACATCGAACACCGGGGAGCTGTTTTTT. Protein: CASRPPGTSNTGELFF.